One sample yielded the 20 T cell receptor beta chains listed below, sequenced in a study of blood T cells in healthy people across ages. Using a J-beta primer mix together with a sample-barcoded 5' primer, a second PCR was run for roughly 6 to 11 cycles. A single record per CDR3 protein comes from TCRdb applying MiXCR to the 5' RACE reads. The sample gives approximately 810,000 distinct CDR3 sequences, 29% of which show up once; about 18% is in the top ten. The sample comprised blood. These receptors all stem from a woman of 80 years or more in good health.

This chain uses TRBV20-1 with TRBJ1-2; TRBD1 might be the D (5 bases). The V and J ends lost 7 bases and 8 bases respectively, with 11 bases between them. The V gene's germline CDR1 is DFQATT and CDR2 SNEGSKA (reference sequence). The CDR3 is made up of 10 amino acids. The CDR3, as DNA: TGCAGTGTAACAGGTGGAGGCTACACCTTC. This encodes CSVTGGGYTF.

This clonotype has only a few counts. The chain links TRBV12-3 or TRBV12-4 to TRBJ1-1; 8 nucleotides line up with TRBD1. V shed 8 bases and J 2 bases; nucleotides not matched to a gene: 10. The CDR3 length is 15 residues. In nucleotides, the CDR3 is TGTGCCAGCTCCGGACAGGGAAGGGATAACACTGAAGCTTTCTTT. It translates to CASSGQGRDNTEAFF.

With respect to this clonotype: Possible read error: a much larger clone is one base away. The genes are TRBV20-1 and TRBJ2-5; TRBD1 is a possible D gene (6 bases). Trimming took off 8 bases at V and 11 bases at J, with 18 bases between the two ends. This CDR3 has 11 residues. Germline V gene data show CDR1 as DFQATT and CDR2 as SNEGSKA (reference sequence). The CDR3 region is CSTDPHREQYF. Written as DNA, the CDR3 is TGCAGTACTGACCCCCACAGGGAACAGTACTTC.

With respect to this clonotype: This may come from a read error, since a much larger clone is one base off. The chain joins TRBV6-2 or TRBV6-3 to TRBJ2-7, with 7 bases aligning to TRBD2. This CDR3 has 15 residues. V trimming: 6 bases; J trimming: 7 bases; junction bases outside the gene matches: 15. Germline values: CDR1 MNHEY, CDR2 SVGEGT. The CDR3 reads CASSPSGVPYNEQYF. The CDR3 nucleotides read TGTGCCAGCAGCCCCAGCGGGGTCCCCTACAATGAGCAGTACTTC.

This clonotype was counted at least ten times. This chain uses TRBV6-5 with TRBJ2-3; 12 bases fit TRBD2. Germline V lookup: CDR1 MNHEY, CDR2 SVGAGI. The CDR3 is made up of 16 amino acids. Unmatched junction bases numbered 3, after V lost 0 bases and J lost 5 bases. The CDR3 bases are TGTGCCAGCAGTTACTCGCTAGCGGGGGGGCGAGATACGCAGTATTTT. Protein product: CASSYSLAGGRDTQYF.

This clonotype was observed at least ten times. CDR3 in DNA: TGTGCCAGCAGCTTTGGCACCACCGGGTCTTCGTACTTC. Translated: CASSFGTTGSSYF. The chain combines TRBV5-5 with TRBJ2-5; the D is unclear. Germline V gives CDR1 SGHKS, CDR2 YYEKEE (reference sequence). V was clipped by 2 bases and J by 13 bases, with 18 bases between them. The CDR3 consists of 13 residues.

This clonotype was counted between two and nine times. This chain joins TRBV30 and TRBJ1-3; the D gene is possibly TRBD1 (6 bases). Germline V lookup: CDR1 GTSNPN, CDR2 SVGIG (reference sequence). The V gene lost 3 bases and the J gene lost 1 base, with 19 bases spanning the gap. This CDR3 has 17 amino acids. CDR3 sequence (DNA): TGTGCCTGGAGCCAACCAGGGGCAAGGCGTTCTGGAAACACCATATATTTT. Protein: CAWSQPGARRSGNTIYF. The whole variable domain, filled in from reference TRBV30 and TRBJ1-3, reads SQTIHQWPATLVQPVGSPLSLECTVEGTSNPNLYWYRQAAGRGLQLLFYSVGIGQISSEVPQNLSASRPQDRQFILSSKKLLLSDSGFYLCAWSQPGARRSGNTIYFGEGSWLTVV.

This sequence joins TRBV18 and TRBJ2-5; D not resolved. This CDR3 contains 15 residues. The germline V gene has CDR1 KGHSH and CDR2 LQKENI. The germline V and J ends were trimmed by 2 bases and 1 base, with 11 bases remaining between them. The CDR3 loop reads CASSPSRTFQETQYF. In DNA form, the CDR3 reads TGTGCCAGCTCACCAAGTAGAACTTTCCAAGAGACCCAGTACTTC.

The chain combines TRBV28 with TRBJ2-7; 10 bases map to TRBD1. The germline V gene has CDR1 MDHEN and CDR2 SYDVKM. After removal of 7 bases from V and 5 bases from J, the junction contained 8 bases not matched to a gene. The CDR3 spans 14 residues. The CDR3 reads CASTETGGSDEQYF. The CDR3 nucleotides are TGTGCCAGCACCGAGACAGGGGGCTCGGACGAGCAGTACTTC.

Ten or more counts support this clonotype. Here the CDR3 reads CSARTTTGGLNQPQHF. The CDR3 DNA reads TGCAGTGCTAGAACTACTACAGGGGGCCTAAATCAGCCCCAGCATTTT. V is TRBV20-1 and J is TRBJ1-5, with TRBD1 matching 9 bases. From germline, CDR1 is DFQATT and CDR2 SNEGSKA (reference sequence). The J segment lost 4 bases and the V segment lost 2 bases, leaving 9 bases of the junction unmatched. This CDR3 region has 16 residues.

In regard to this clonotype: Since a much larger clone is just one base distant, this may be a read error. The rearrangement joins TRBV5-6 to TRBJ2-6; D is perhaps TRBD1 (5 bases). The V gene's germline CDR1 is SGHDT and CDR2 YYEEEE. This CDR3 spans 16 amino acids. The CDR3 spells CASRPSGSPGANALTF. Here the CDR3 DNA reads TGTGCCAGCAGACCATCAGGGTCCCCTGGGGCCAACGCCCTGACTTTC.

This clonotype was seen a handful of times. This sequence joins TRBV20-1 and TRBJ2-3, with D maybe TRBD1 (6 bases). Trimming cost V 3 bases and J 3 bases, with 13 bases left between them. The CDR3 covers 14 residues. Looked up from germline, CDR1 is DFQATT and CDR2 is SNEGSKA (reference sequence). CDR3 DNA sequence: TGCAGTGCTAGTAACAGGGATTTAACAGATACGCAGTATTTT. Its protein is CSASNRDLTDTQYF.

This clonotype occurred once. This chain's CDR3 is CASSKGTSGGPSFFYEQYF. CDR3 in DNA: TGTGCCAGCAGCAAAGGGACTAGCGGGGGGCCGAGTTTCTTCTACGAGCAGTACTTC. The chain has TRBV21-1 and TRBJ2-7; TRBD2 reflects the table's D call only, with no check against the DNA. TRBV21-1 is reported as a pseudogene. The CDR3 sequence is 19 residues long.

Turning to this clonotype: A much larger clone is a single base away; this may be a read error. CDR3 DNA sequence: TGCAGTGCTGTCGTTAGCTCGTATGGCTACACCTTC. It translates to CSAVVSSYGYTF. V usage is TRBV20-1 and J usage is TRBJ1-2; D gene unclear. V dropped 5 bases and J dropped 5 bases, with 12 bases sitting between them. CDR1 DFQATT and CDR2 SNEGSKA come from the germline V gene (reference sequence). The CDR3 runs to 12 residues.

This sequence joins TRBV6-2 or TRBV6-3 and TRBJ2-7, with 9 bases fitting TRBD1. The CDR3 has 16 amino acids. J was trimmed by 2 bases and V by 2 bases; bases with no gene match: 7. Germline V gives CDR1 MNHEY, CDR2 SVGEGT. The CDR3 loop is CASSYDDRGFPYEQYF. Here the CDR3 DNA reads TGTGCCAGCAGTTACGACGACAGGGGGTTTCCCTACGAGCAGTACTTC.

Worth noting for this clonotype: This may come from a read error, since a much larger clone is one base off. V and J are TRBV12-3 or TRBV12-4 and TRBJ2-3, with D perhaps matching TRBD2 (5 bases). Trimming took 7 bases from V and 8 from J, leaving 22 bases between them. The CDR3 has 15 amino acids. This chain's CDR3 is CASTYWKAGGGTQYF. In DNA form, the CDR3 reads TGTGCCAGCACCTACTGGAAGGCTGGAGGAGGTACGCAGTATTTT.

This clonotype was recorded a few times. The chain carries TRBV4-2 and TRBJ2-3, with TRBD2 matching 8 bases. The V and J ends lost 4 bases and 2 bases, in that order; junction bases with no gene match: 2. Germline CDR1 and CDR2: LGHNA and YNFKEQ. This CDR3 region has 14 residues. CDR3: CASSPSGFTDTQYF. The CDR3 region has the DNA TGTGCCAGCAGCCCTAGCGGGTTCACAGATACGCAGTATTTT.

This clonotype was seen repeatedly, ten times or more. The chain combines TRBV6-2 or TRBV6-3 with TRBJ1-5; D is undetermined. The germline gives CDR1 MNHEY, CDR2 SVGEGT. This CDR3 has 13 residues. Trimming took off 6 bases at V and 11 bases at J, with 17 bases between the two ends. CDR3 residues: CASSLQDRYTQHF. The CDR3 DNA follows: TGTGCCAGCAGCCTCCAGGACCGTTACACCCAGCATTTT.

Ten or more counts support this clonotype. The chain carries TRBV10-3 and TRBJ2-5, with D hard to call. Germline CDR1 is ENHRY and CDR2 is SYGVKD. This CDR3 comprises 13 residues. Trimming took off 4 bases at V and 5 bases at J, with 11 bases between the two ends. CDR3 sequence (DNA): TGTGCCATCAGTGGCGCGGATATGGAGACCCAGTACTTC. Translation: CAISGADMETQYF.

This rearrangement joins TRBV21-1 to TRBJ2-1; the table calls TRBD1, which could not be checked here. TRBV21-1 is labeled a pseudogene. This CDR3 is built from 13 residues. The CDR3 DNA sequence: TGTGCCAGCAAGCCAGGGGGGGGGCATGAGCAGTTCTTC. Translating gives CASKPGGGHEQFF.